A single sample is the source of the 9 T cell receptor beta chains below, sequenced in a study of blood T cell repertoires in COVID-19. Here immunoSEQ multiplex PCR was the method, and the copy in TCRdb shows in-frame clones only, minus some. The table lists about 350,000 clones, about 90% of them singletons, with more than 1% in the top ten. Sample: PBMCs or T cells enriched from blood (not recorded which). Source of these receptors: a young woman who had recovered from COVID-19.

The chain joins TRBV6-5 to TRBJ2-7; 9 bases line up with TRBD1. There are 14 residues in the CDR3. The germline gives CDR1 MNHEY, CDR2 SVGAGI. The V and J ends lost 8 bases and 0 bases, in that order; junction bases with no gene match: 5. The CDR3 loop is CASRSQGASYEQYF. For the CDR3, the DNA is TGTGCCAGCCGATCACAGGGGGCCTCCTACGAGCAGTACTTC.

The J gene is TRBJ1-2, the V gene TRBV12-5; TRBD1 agrees at 7 bases. This CDR3 spans 14 amino acids. Germline V CDR1 and CDR2: LGHNT, FRNRAP. V lost 5 bases to trimming and J lost 5 bases; unmatched junction nucleotides: 8. CDR3 loop: CASGPPGTAYGYTF. Written as DNA, the CDR3 is TGTGCTAGTGGTCCCCCCGGGACAGCTTATGGCTACACCTTC.

The rearrangement links TRBV2 to TRBJ1-2; possibly TRBD1 for D (5 bases). This CDR3 is 13 amino acids long. Trimming removed 6 bases from V and 4 bases from J, with 12 bases in between. The germline V gene encodes CDR1 SNHLY and CDR2 FYNNEI. The CDR3 bases are TGTGCCAGCAGGGACGGGACTTTCTATGGCTACACCTTC. It specifies CASRDGTFYGYTF.

The chain uses TRBV5-1 and TRBJ2-3; TRBD1 aligns across 9 bases. Per the germline V gene, CDR1 is SGHRS and CDR2 is YFSETQ. This CDR3 is built from 15 residues. V trimming: 2 bases; J trimming: 2 bases; junction bases outside the gene matches: 3. As DNA, the CDR3 is TGCGCCAGCAGCTTACGGACAGGGGCCACAGATACGCAGTATTTT. It translates to CASSLRTGATDTQYF.

The rearrangement links TRBV7-9 to TRBJ2-7; 13 nucleotides agree with TRBD2. With 1 base clipped from V and 1 base from J, the junction kept 4 bases outside the gene matches. The germline gives CDR1 SEHNR, CDR2 FQNEAQ (reference sequence). This CDR3 comprises 17 residues. CDR3 amino acids: CASSLGGLAGSSYEQYF. The CDR3 DNA follows: TGTGCCAGCAGCTTAGGGGGACTAGCGGGGAGTTCCTACGAGCAGTACTTC. Full variable domain (outside the CDR3, taken from reference TRBV7-9 and TRBJ2-7): DTGVSQNPRHKITKRGQNVTFRCDPISEHNRLYWYRQTLGQGPEFLTYFQNEAQLEKSRLLSDRFSAERPKGSFSTLEIQRTEQGDSAMYLCASSLGGLAGSSYEQYFGPGTRLTVT.

V and J are TRBV3-1 (or the pseudogene TRBV3-2) and TRBJ2-5; 7 bases agree with TRBD1. CDR3 size: 15 residues. The V and J ends lost 4 bases and 5 bases, in that order; junction bases with no gene match: 10. Germline V gene lookup returns CDR1 LGHDT and CDR2 YNNKEL (reference sequence). The CDR3 nucleotides read TGTGCCAGCAGCCGACGGGACAGTCTAAAGGAGACCCAGTACTTC. This sequence encodes CASSRRDSLKETQYF.

This clone was observed a few times. The chain links TRBV6-5 to TRBJ2-1; D possibly corresponds to TRBD1 (5 bases). The germline gives CDR1 MNHEY, CDR2 SVGAGI. The CDR3 covers 15 residues. V was cut by 0 bases and J by 6 bases, with 12 bases left in between. CDR3 sequence (DNA): TGTGCCAGCAGTTACTCGACGCGCAGGGCCAATGAGCAGTTCTTC. It specifies CASSYSTRRANEQFF.

V is TRBV5-4 and J is TRBJ2-3, with 7 bases aligning to TRBD2. With 4 bases clipped from V and 3 bases from J, the junction kept 11 bases outside the gene matches. CDR1 and CDR2 from the germline V gene are SGHNT and YYREEE (reference sequence). CDR3 length: 16 amino acids. The DNA of the CDR3 is TGTGCCAGCAGCCCAAGGGACTACCAGGGAACAGATACGCAGTATTTT. It encodes CASSPRDYQGTDTQYF.

The chain links TRBV12-3 or TRBV12-4 to TRBJ2-5; D ambiguous. The CDR3 has 13 amino acids. V was cut by 5 bases and J by 3 bases, with 10 bases left in between. CDR3: CASSSGQEETQYF. As DNA, the CDR3 is TGTGCCAGCAGTAGTGGTCAGGAAGAGACCCAGTACTTC.